Presented here are 20 T cell receptor beta chains from one specimen sequenced in a study of blood T cell repertoires in COVID-19. Using immunoSEQ multiplex PCR, the repertoire was profiled, and TCRdb retains in-frame clones only, with some absent. The sample includes 200,000 to 300,000 clones, approximately 91% seen only once; the top ten take approximately 0.7%. The specimen sequenced was peripheral blood. These receptors originate from a human donor in a cohort sampled during active COVID-19.

The chain uses TRBV27 and TRBJ1-4, with 7 bases matching TRBD1. This CDR3 has 16 amino acids. Germline CDR1 and CDR2: MNHEY and SMNVEV (reference sequence). Trimming cost V 6 bases and J 1 base; bases outside gene matches: 8. CDR3 residues: CASRRGQARTNEKLFF. CDR3 bases: TGTGCCAGCAGACGAGGACAGGCCCGAACTAATGAAAAACTGTTTTTT.

The CDR3 loop reads CASSRRDRTYEQYF. The DNA of the CDR3 is TGTGCCAGTAGTAGAAGGGACAGGACATACGAGCAGTACTTC. The chain recombines TRBV19 with TRBJ2-7; 8 bases are a match to TRBD1. V was pared by 4 bases and J by 4 bases, with 6 bases of the junction left unmatched. CDR3 size: 14 residues. CDR1 and CDR2 from the germline V gene are LNHDA and SQIVND (reference sequence).

This rearrangement joins TRBV28 to TRBJ2-7, with 9 bases aligning to TRBD1. Germline V gene sequence: CDR1 MDHEN, CDR2 SYDVKM. Trimming took 5 bases from V and 5 from J; bases not matched to a gene: 10. There are 15 residues in the CDR3. For the CDR3, the DNA is TGTGCCAGCAGTCCCAGGACAGGGGATCCCCACGAGCAGTACTTC. It yields the protein CASSPRTGDPHEQYF. Supplemented by reference TRBV28 and TRBJ2-7, the full variable domain reads DVKVTQSSRYLVKRTGEKVFLECVQDMDHENMFWYRQDPGLGLRLIYFSYDVKMKEKGDIPEGYSVSREKKERFSLILESASTNQTSMYLCASSPRTGDPHEQYFGPGTRLTVT.

This chain connects TRBV9 to TRBJ1-2; perhaps TRBD1 as D (6 bases). Trimming pared 3 bases from V and 0 bases from J, leaving 18 bases between. The CDR3 is 17 residues long. Germline V gene lookup returns CDR1 SGDLS and CDR2 YYNGEE. The CDR3 DNA reads TGTGCCAGCAGCGCGTTCTTACAGGGAAGCCCTAACTATGGCTACACCTTC. Its translation: CASSAFLQGSPNYGYTF. The full variable domain, in which reference TRBV9 and TRBJ1-2 provide the parts outside the CDR3, is DSGVTQTPKHLITATGQRVTLRCSPRSGDLSVYWYQQSLDQGLQFLIQYYNGEERAKGNILERFSAQQFPDLHSELNLSSLELGDSALYFCASSAFLQGSPNYGYTFGSGTRLTVV.

The chain recombines TRBV7-6 with TRBJ1-1, with 9 bases matching TRBD1. V lost 5 bases, J lost 0 bases, and 4 bases stayed unmatched. The CDR3 sequence is 15 residues long. Germline V gene lookup returns CDR1 SGHVS and CDR2 FNYEAQ. This CDR3 reads CASSGTGGVNTEAFF. CDR3 sequence (DNA): TGTGCCAGCAGCGGTACAGGGGGCGTGAACACTGAAGCTTTCTTT.

J is TRBJ2-1 and V is TRBV18, with 8 positions matching TRBD1. The germline gives CDR1 KGHSH, CDR2 LQKENI. V trimming: 4 bases; J trimming: 6 bases; junction bases outside the gene matches: 5. CDR3 length equals 14 residues. CDR3 nucleotides: TGTGCCAGCTCACTTATAGACAGGGGCAATGAGCAGTTCTTC. Its protein is CASSLIDRGNEQFF.

V and J are TRBV20-1 and TRBJ1-2; D gene uncertain. Trimming pared 5 bases from V and 6 bases from J, leaving 19 bases between. This CDR3 contains 14 residues. CDR1 and CDR2 from the germline V gene are DFQATT and SNEGSKA (reference sequence). The CDR3 DNA sequence: TGCAGTGCTGGTGGAGGTGGAGGGTTGGATGGCTACACCTTC. As protein: CSAGGGGGLDGYTF.

This chain uses TRBV7-2 with TRBJ2-3, with TRBD2 matching over 7 bases. The CDR3 runs 15 residues. Germline V gives CDR1 SGHTA, CDR2 FQGNSA. Trimming removed 3 bases from V and 4 bases from J; junction bases left unmatched: 7. CDR3 coding DNA: TGTGCCAGCAGCTTCCAAGCGGGGCCAGCAGATACGCAGTATTTT. Amino acids: CASSFQAGPADTQYF.

The J gene is TRBJ2-6, the V gene TRBV7-9, with D possibly TRBD1 on 6 matching bases. Germline V gene sequence: CDR1 SEHNR, CDR2 FQNEAQ (reference sequence). CDR3 length: 16 amino acids. V was pared by 1 base and J by 2 bases, with 9 bases between. The CDR3 loop is CASSLGTGPGANVLTF. CDR3 in DNA: TGTGCCAGCAGCTTAGGTACAGGGCCTGGGGCCAACGTCCTGACTTTC.

V and J are TRBV7-2 and TRBJ2-2; D perhaps matches TRBD1 (7 bases). CDR1 SGHTA and CDR2 FQGNSA come from the germline V gene. The CDR3 extends over 17 amino acids. Between the trimmed V and J ends, which lost 2 bases and 1 base, there was a span of 14 bases. This CDR3 reads CASSLSPQGGNTGELFF. DNA for the CDR3: TGTGCCAGCAGCTTAAGCCCCCAGGGGGGGAACACCGGGGAGCTGTTTTTT. The full variable domain, with the rest looked up from reference TRBV7-2 and TRBJ2-2, is GAGVSQSPSNKVTEKGKDVELRCDPISGHTALYWYRQSLGQGLEFLIYFQGNSAPDKSGLPSDRFSAERTGGSVSTLTIQRTQQEDSAVYLCASSLSPQGGNTGELFFGEGSRLTVL.

The chain recombines TRBV19 with TRBJ2-1; maybe TRBD1 (6 bases). The CDR3 contains 15 residues. The ends were cut back, 3 bases at V and 0 bases at J, with 9 bases in the middle. Germline lookup yields CDR1 LNHDA and CDR2 SQIVND (reference sequence). The CDR3 DNA follows: TGTGCCAGTAGTATCACAGGGCCCTCCTACAATGAGCAGTTCTTC. The encoded protein is CASSITGPSYNEQFF.

For this clone: A read error is possible here, since a much larger clone lies one base away. The chain is built from TRBV7-2 and TRBJ1-1; D is uncertain. This CDR3 has 13 residues. Germline CDR1 is SGHTA and CDR2 is FQGNSA. The ends were cut back, 1 base at V and 0 bases at J, with 3 bases in the middle. The CDR3 spells CASSLGMNTEAFF. Here the CDR3 DNA reads TGTGCCAGCAGCTTAGGTATGAACACTGAAGCTTTCTTT.

V is TRBV7-2 and J is TRBJ2-2, with 16 bases matching TRBD2. This CDR3 has 18 amino acids. V lost 2 bases, J lost 5 bases, and 5 bases stayed unmatched. Germline loops: CDR1 SGHTA, CDR2 FQGNSA. The CDR3 DNA sequence: TGTGCCAGCAGCTTAAAGGGACTAGCGGGAGGGCTGACCGGGGAGCTGTTTTTT. Translation: CASSLKGLAGGLTGELFF.

The CDR3, as DNA: TGTGCCAGCAGCTCCCTCGCGGGGGCTTTAAGGTCCTACGAGCAGTACTTC. Protein: CASSSLAGALRSYEQYF. The chain couples TRBV7-2 to TRBJ2-7, with D perhaps TRBD2 (7 bases). The CDR3 length is 17 residues. The V gene's germline CDR1 is SGHTA and CDR2 FQGNSA. Deletions cut 4 bases from V and 1 base from J, with 20 bases between.

This chain links TRBV27 with TRBJ1-1; no clear D. CDR3 size: 14 residues. V was pared by 3 bases and J by 5 bases, with 13 bases between. Germline lookup yields CDR1 MNHEY and CDR2 SMNVEV (reference sequence). CDR3 bases: TGTGCCAGCAGTTTTACGGGTGAGGAAACTGAAGCTTTCTTT. Its protein product is CASSFTGEETEAFF.

This clone has only a few counts. This chain links TRBV18 with TRBJ2-3, with TRBD1 matching 8 bases. The CDR3 runs 14 residues. Per the germline V gene, CDR1 is KGHSH and CDR2 is LQKENI. The J segment lost 2 bases and the V segment lost 5 bases, leaving 3 bases of the junction unmatched. This chain's CDR3 is CASSRDRSTDTQYF. The CDR3 region has the DNA TGTGCCAGCTCAAGGGACAGGTCCACAGATACGCAGTATTTT.

This chain uses TRBV4-1 with TRBJ1-2; no reliable D call. The CDR3 runs 15 residues. With 1 base removed from V and 7 bases from J, the gap between germline ends came to 16 bases. Per the germline V gene, CDR1 is MGHRA and CDR2 is YSYEKL. Here the CDR3 reads CASSQAPMARVGYTF. CDR3 DNA: TGCGCCAGCAGCCAAGCTCCGATGGCGCGGGTTGGCTACACCTTC.

The chain has TRBV6-1 and TRBJ1-3, with 8 bases aligning to TRBD1. The CDR3 is made up of 16 amino acids. The germline CDR1 and CDR2 sequences are MNHNS and SASEGT. V lost 4 bases, J lost 1 base, and 6 bases stayed unmatched. The DNA for the CDR3 is TGTGCCAGCAGTGTGACAGGGGTTGGTTCTGGAAACACCATATATTTT. Its translation is CASSVTGVGSGNTIYF.

The V and J genes are TRBV11-2 and TRBJ1-4; 7 bases are a match to TRBD1. Germline V gene lookup returns CDR1 SGHAT and CDR2 FQNNGV. This CDR3 region has 15 residues. Trimming removed 1 base from V and 3 bases from J; junction bases left unmatched: 2. CDR3 residues: CASSLAGQSNEKLFF. In nucleotides, the CDR3 is TGTGCCAGCAGCTTAGCGGGACAGTCTAATGAAAAACTGTTTTTT.

Worth noting for this clone: The sample has other DNA sequences that encode this CDR3 too. V gene TRBV9 combines with J gene TRBJ1-5; 7 bases map to TRBD1. The V gene end was trimmed by 0 bases and the J gene end by 4 bases; junction bases not matched to a gene: 4. Germline-derived CDR1 and CDR2 are SGDLS and YYNGEE. The CDR3 consists of 15 residues. In nucleotides, the CDR3 is TGTGCCAGCAGCGTAGCTGGGGACAGTAATCAGCCCCAGCATTTT. This sequence encodes CASSVAGDSNQPQHF.